The source of this T cell receptor (beta chain) is a study of shared clonotypes between healthy human individuals. Whole-study results and caveats: Generally, naive subsets (rather than memory subsets) showed larger estimated richness. It was the few donors that limited the genetic and exposure-history diversity represented. All-four-donor shared clonotypes had higher generation probabilities than non-shared clonotypes did.

Regarding this clone: Its antigen is unknown.

CDR3 size: 12 residues. Germline CDR1 and CDR2: WNHNN and SYGVQD (reference sequence). With 11 bases removed from V and 5 bases from J, the gap between germline ends came to 15 bases. Produced via immunoSEQ multiplex PCR; TCRdb's table is partial and in-frame only. Among about 2 million clones, 85% to 95% were seen once, and the ten largest hold 0.13%. This clonotype was sampled from a man younger than 35 in good health. This sequence joins TRBV10-1 and TRBJ2-5; no clear D gene. Sequenced sample: naive CD4+ T cells sorted from blood. The sample's subset: CD45RA+ positively selected. The CDR3 spells CAPPKGQETQYF. DNA for the CDR3: TGCGCCCCACCTAAAGGGCAGGAGACCCAGTACTTC.